Listed below are T cell receptor beta chains from one sample, sequenced in a study of cytomegalovirus exposure and HLA in healthy donors. Sequencing used immunoSEQ multiplex PCR; TCRdb keeps in-frame clones, though not all of them. This table holds under 300,000 clones, approximately 82% found once. The sequenced sample was PBMCs. Receptors originate from a woman aged 55 to 70 in good health and CMV-seropositive. CDR3s leave out the opening cysteine and the closing phenylalanine or tryptophan. The order of the fields is CDR3 length, V gene, clone size, CDR3 protein. Size is stated for part of the rows, as once, few or many counts, or as a class when the clone is expanded.

CDR3 length: 12; V gene: TRBV11-2; clone size: -; CDR3 protein: ASSLSGNSYEQY
CDR3 length: 11; V gene: TRBV27; clone size: few; CDR3 protein: ASSLFMNTEAF
CDR3 length: 15; V gene: TRBV15; clone size: -; CDR3 protein: ATSRGMGRDYTGELF
CDR3 length: 14; V gene: TRBV29-1; clone size: -; CDR3 protein: SVDREPGETTDTQY
CDR3 length: 13; V gene: TRBV19; clone size: few; CDR3 protein: ASSIGGRANNEQF
CDR3 length: 13; V gene: TRBV27; clone size: -; CDR3 protein: ASSTLRGQGDTQY
CDR3 length: 13; V gene: TRBV4-1; clone size: -; CDR3 protein: ASSPGGRGYNEQF
CDR3 length: 15; V gene: TRBV4-1; clone size: -; CDR3 protein: ASSQEGSGRAGDTQY
CDR3 length: 12; V gene: TRBV29-1; clone size: -; CDR3 protein: SVKNGTANQPQH
CDR3 length: 12; V gene: TRBV28; clone size: -; CDR3 protein: ASSNGQLNTEAF
CDR3 length: 11; V gene: TRBV7-3; clone size: -; CDR3 protein: ASSLKGGTEAF
CDR3 length: 10; V gene: TRBV6-4; clone size: -; CDR3 protein: ASRTRGGELF
CDR3 length: 12; V gene: TRBV5-5; clone size: -; CDR3 protein: AWAWGPGGLGQF
CDR3 length: 15; V gene: TRBV5-1; clone size: -; CDR3 protein: ASSSGTVMVNTGELF
CDR3 length: 11; V gene: TRBV27; clone size: -; CDR3 protein: ASTYAGGDTQY
CDR3 length: 12; V gene: TRBV2; clone size: once; CDR3 protein: ASRWGTGDQPQH
CDR3 length: 11; V gene: TRBV4-1; clone size: -; CDR3 protein: ASSQRENQPQH
CDR3 length: 11; V gene: TRBV9; clone size: -; CDR3 protein: ASSPGATGELF
CDR3 length: 11; V gene: TRBV12-5; clone size: -; CDR3 protein: ASGTTGAGGYT
CDR3 length: 9; V gene: TRBV30; clone size: -; CDR3 protein: AWSVTGEAF
CDR3 length: 12; V gene: TRBV7-2; clone size: -; CDR3 protein: ASSKEAGANVLT
CDR3 length: 10; V gene: TRBV6-1; clone size: -; CDR3 protein: ASSEQVTEAF
CDR3 length: 17; V gene: TRBV27; clone size: -; CDR3 protein: ASPTSTGGLVLAKNIQY
CDR3 length: 13; V gene: TRBV5-1; clone size: -; CDR3 protein: ASSLAGDRNEKLF